Shown below are 9 T cell receptor beta chains from a single sample sequenced in a study of T-cell memory formation after mild COVID-19. One entry per CDR3 protein, called by TCRdb with MiXCR from the 5' RACE reads. The sample includes hundreds of thousands of distinct CDR3 sequences, around 30% of them seen just once. The sample taken for sequencing was PBMCs or a T cell subset sorted from them (not recorded which). Receptors originate from an adult woman who had mild COVID-19 (a few samples of this study predate the infection). Cell type and time point are not known.

This rearrangement joins TRBV20-1 to TRBJ2-2, with D tentatively TRBD2 (6 bases). Germline assignment: CDR1 DFQATT and CDR2 SNEGSKA (reference sequence). The V end lost 3 bases, the J end lost 4 bases, and 12 bases lay between the germline ends. CDR3 length: 14 amino acids. DNA for the CDR3: TGCAGTGCTAGCCTCGGGGGTCCCACCGGGGAGCTGTTTTTT. It is translated as CSASLGGPTGELFF.

As for this clonotype: One junction end does not reproduce the germline sequence, and a read error may be involved. The chain recombines TRBV24-1 with TRBJ2-7; D uncertain. From germline, CDR1 is KGHDR and CDR2 SFDVKD. The CDR3 is 13 amino acids. In nucleotides, the CDR3 is TGTGCCACCAGTGATGAGACCGCCTACGGGCAGTACTTC. This sequence encodes CATSDETAYGQYF.

This clonotype was observed a few times. The chain joins TRBV7-9 to TRBJ2-3, with D perhaps being TRBD1 or TRBD2 (5 bases each). The CDR3 is 14 amino acids. Trimming left V 4 bases short and J 2 bases short, with 10 bases between. CDR1 and CDR2 (germline): SEHNR, FQNEAQ (reference sequence). DNA for the CDR3: TGTGCCAGCAGCTCACTCGGGGCCACAGATACGCAGTATTTT. Translated, it gives CASSSLGATDTQYF. Full variable domain (rest looked up from reference TRBV7-9 and TRBJ2-3): DTGVSQNPRHKITKRGQNVTFRCDPISEHNRLYWYRQTLGQGPEFLTYFQNEAQLEKSRLLSDRFSAERPKGSFSTLEIQRTEQGDSAMYLCASSSLGATDTQYFGPGTRLTVL.

This clonotype was observed many times. This sequence joins TRBV12-3 or TRBV12-4 and TRBJ1-5; D possibly corresponds to TRBD1 (5 bases). The CDR3 has 13 residues. V was trimmed by 3 bases and J by 7 bases, leaving 10 bases between them. CDR3 loop: CASSLGGRQPQHF. CDR3 coding DNA: TGTGCCAGCAGTTTGGGGGGTCGCCAGCCCCAGCATTTT.

The chain uses TRBV4-1 and TRBJ2-7; D remains unclear. This CDR3 comprises 13 residues. The germline V and J ends were trimmed by 5 bases and 5 bases, with 13 bases remaining between them. CDR1 is MGHRA and CDR2 is YSYEKL in the germline V gene. Here the CDR3 DNA reads TGCGCCAGCAGCGCGATAGTAGGAGACGAGCAGTACTTC. Protein: CASSAIVGDEQYF.

The rearrangement uses TRBV3-1 and TRBJ2-1, with unresolved D. This CDR3 contains 13 residues. In germline, CDR1 is LGHDT, CDR2 YNNKEL (reference sequence). V was cut by 0 bases and J by 12 bases, with 12 bases left in between. DNA for the CDR3: TGTGCCAGCAGCCAAGATATGAGGACCAGGCAGTTCTTC. Amino acid sequence: CASSQDMRTRQFF.

This sequence joins TRBV18 and TRBJ2-1; TRBD2 matches at 12 bases. The CDR3 spans 16 residues. Germline CDR1 and CDR2: KGHSH and LQKENI. J was trimmed by 7 bases and V by 5 bases; bases with no gene match: 9. The CDR3 region has the DNA TGTGCCAGCTCAACCCCGACTAGCGGGAGCATGAATGAGCAGTTCTTC. Translating gives CASSTPTSGSMNEQFF.

This clonotype occurred a few times. The V and J genes are TRBV5-1 and TRBJ2-3, with 7 bases that match TRBD1. Germline V CDR1 and CDR2: SGHRS, YFSETQ. The V and J ends lost 4 bases and 0 bases, in that order; junction bases with no gene match: 2. The CDR3 consists of 14 residues. As DNA, the CDR3 is TGCGCCAGCAGCACAGGGGCGAGCACAGATACGCAGTATTTT. Translating it yields CASSTGASTDTQYF.

This clonotype was seen only a few times. This chain links TRBV24-1 with TRBJ2-5, with D possibly TRBD1 on 6 matching bases. The V gene lost 7 bases and the J gene lost 0 bases, with 17 bases spanning the gap. Germline lookup yields CDR1 KGHDR and CDR2 SFDVKD. The CDR3 extends over 16 amino acids. CDR3 region: CATSPTQGKYQETQYF. CDR3 nucleotide sequence: TGTGCCACCAGCCCCACCCAGGGGAAGTACCAAGAGACCCAGTACTTC.